Listed below are T cell receptor beta chains from one sample, sequenced in a study of T-cell memory formation after mild COVID-19. One entry per CDR3 protein, called by TCRdb with MiXCR from the 5' RACE reads. This sample has more than 80,000 distinct CDR3 sequences, with 9.5% to 15% found just once. The specimen was PBMCs or a T cell subset sorted from them (not recorded which). Receptors were obtained from an adult woman who had mild COVID-19 (a few samples of this study predate the infection). Cell type and time point are not known. Both conserved end residues are trimmed from each CDR3.

TRBV6-5,TRBJ2-7,ASRVRGSYEQY
TRBV4-3,TRBJ2-3,ASSQDKTSGALNTQY
TRBV4-1,TRBJ2-1,ASSQERQFEQF
TRBV29-1,TRBJ1-1,SVDQGQADEAF
TRBV20-1,TRBJ2-1,SATGLAGVDEQF
TRBV15,TRBJ2-5,ATSRVAGGNQETQY
TRBV6-6,TRBJ2-7,ASSYSQGADEQY
TRBV7-9,TRBJ2-3,ASSAPRWDSTDTQY
TRBV4-3,TRBJ2-4,ASSQERSGGWDIQY
TRBV6-6,TRBJ2-7,ASSGGSNEQY
TRBV5-1,TRBJ2-5,ASSFLSGGPQETQY
TRBV20-1,TRBJ2-2,SARDIEAANTGELF
TRBV4-1,TRBJ2-7,ASSQDSSGGYEQY
TRBV29-1,TRBJ2-3,SIISGARIPDTQY
TRBV5-1,TRBJ2-7,ASSLEARGGYEQY
TRBV5-1,TRBJ2-7,ASSPDRGHVHEQY
TRBV5-1,TRBJ1-1,ASSLRGGTEAF
TRBV12-3/TRBV12-4,TRBJ2-7,ASSLGGAGYEQY
TRBV20-1,TRBJ2-1,SASATSGREYEQF
TRBV29-1,TRBJ2-7,SVEMAGRSSYEQY
TRBV7-9,TRBJ1-1,ASSSRDSPVNTEAF
TRBV27,TRBJ2-5,ASSLFEPQGRETQY
TRBV9,TRBJ2-1,ASSDNRAGYNEQF
TRBV20-1,TRBJ2-7,SARDNRDRIYEQY
TRBV29-1,TRBJ2-1,SVEVGGDYNEQF
TRBV2,TRBJ2-5,ASSLPPHGPQETQY
TRBV5-5,TRBJ1-2,ASSIDRVSDYGYT
TRBV4-1,TRBJ1-1,ASSPGQITEAF
TRBV4-2,TRBJ2-1,ASSQDVIGLAVNEQF
TRBV24-1,TRBJ2-1,ATSDLDGQNEQF
TRBV11-1,TRBJ2-2,ASSPQGRASGGELF
TRBV7-8,TRBJ2-2,ATVSGYNTGELF
TRBV5-1,TRBJ1-1,ASSFRGQMNTEAF
TRBV12-3/TRBV12-4,TRBJ1-2,ASRGQENYGYT
TRBV5-1,TRBJ2-7,ASSLSDRTYEQY
TRBV4-1,TRBJ1-5,ASSQIHLGGSNQPQH
TRBV19,TRBJ2-3,ASTPRDRVGTDTQY
TRBV7-2,TRBJ2-7,ASSLLDRGYEQY
TRBV27,TRBJ1-4,ASSPQEGEDEKLF
TRBV18,TRBJ2-7,ASSPSGPGGPYEQY